Listed here are 21 T cell receptor beta chains from one sample, sequenced in a study of STAT3 mutations in large granular lymphocyte leukemia. Whole-study results and caveats: Every T-LGLL patient had at least one immunodominant TCRbeta clonotype.

Clones were sequenced by immunoSEQ multiplex PCR, and TCRdb holds only the in-frame ones, with some missing. Of some 10,000 clones listed, around 49% are singletons. No antigen has been identified for these receptors. The sample consisted of peripheral blood mononuclear cells. These TCRs come from a boy aged 5-17 years with T-cell large granular lymphocyte leukemia. Some clones in this sample may be carry-over from other donors' samples.

The V and J genes are TRBV29-1 and TRBJ2-5; the match to TRBD2 covers 8 bases. The CDR3 sequence is 13 residues long. Germline assignment: CDR1 SQVTM and CDR2 ANQGSEA. V lost 5 bases to trimming and J lost 5 bases; unmatched junction nucleotides: 7. DNA of the CDR3: TGCAGCGTTAGGCAGCGGGGGATGGAGACCCAGTACTTC. Translation gives CSVRQRGMETQYF.

This clone has more than one count but fewer than ten. This CDR3 is CASRPGQVNEKLFF. As DNA, the CDR3 is TGCGCCAGCAGGCCAGGACAGGTCAATGAAAAACTGTTTTTT. The chain couples TRBV5-1 to TRBJ1-4; 7 positions agree with TRBD1. This CDR3 is built from 14 residues. In germline, CDR1 is SGHRS, CDR2 YFSETQ. V shed 5 bases and J 5 bases; nucleotides not matched to a gene: 6.

The chain carries TRBV5-4 and TRBJ2-3; no clear D gene. The CDR3 has 13 residues. Trimming cost V 9 bases and J 2 bases, with 13 bases left between them. Germline V lookup: CDR1 SGHNT, CDR2 YYREEE (reference sequence). The CDR3 coding sequence is TGTGCCACCCAGAAGGGCCACACAGATACGCAGTATTTT. Translated: CATQKGHTDTQYF.

V is TRBV5-1 and J is TRBJ2-7, with D perhaps TRBD1 or TRBD2 (6 bases each). Trimming left V 4 bases short and J 6 bases short, with 17 bases between. The germline gives CDR1 SGHRS, CDR2 YFSETQ. This CDR3 comprises 14 residues. Written as DNA, the CDR3 is TGCGCCAGCAGCCCGGCGGGACAAAGCGTCGAGCAGTACTTC. Translated: CASSPAGQSVEQYF.

The V and J genes are TRBV5-1 and TRBJ2-5, with TRBD2 matching over 7 bases. J gave up 4 bases and V 0 bases, and 9 bases lay outside the gene matches. CDR1 and CDR2 (germline): SGHRS, YFSETQ. The CDR3 spans 16 residues. This CDR3 is CASSLAGRGIAETQYF. In DNA, the CDR3 is TGCGCCAGCAGCTTGGCAGGGAGGGGTATAGCAGAGACCCAGTACTTC.

This chain links TRBV5-4 with TRBJ2-5, with 8 positions matching TRBD2. The V gene end was trimmed by 4 bases and the J gene end by 2 bases; junction bases not matched to a gene: 7. Germline V gene sequence: CDR1 SGHNT, CDR2 YYREEE (reference sequence). The CDR3 is made up of 15 amino acids. The CDR3 nucleotides are TGTGCCAGCAGCGGGGGAGCGGGGGAACAAGAGACCCAGTACTTC. Encoded protein: CASSGGAGEQETQYF.

The chain couples TRBV6-1 to TRBJ2-1; 12 nucleotides line up with TRBD2. The CDR3 covers 15 residues. Unmatched junction bases numbered 5, after V lost 2 bases and J lost 9 bases. Germline-derived CDR1 and CDR2 are MNHNS and SASEGT. The CDR3 here is CASSEILAGGSEQFF. Here the CDR3 DNA reads TGTGCCAGCAGTGAAATACTAGCGGGAGGAAGTGAGCAGTTCTTC.

V usage is TRBV6-5 and J usage is TRBJ2-7; D gene unclear. The germline V and J ends were trimmed by 6 bases and 2 bases, with 17 bases remaining between them. Germline loops: CDR1 MNHEY, CDR2 SVGAGI. The CDR3 length is 15 residues. The CDR3 DNA follows: TGTGCCAGCAGAAGGGCTGGGTTGGCCCCCTACGAGCAGTACTTC. Amino acids: CASRRAGLAPYEQYF.

V usage is TRBV5-1 and J usage is TRBJ2-1; D possibly corresponds to TRBD1 (6 bases). Germline CDR1 and CDR2: SGHRS and YFSETQ. The CDR3 consists of 15 residues. V was cut by 4 bases and J by 4 bases, with 15 bases left in between. The CDR3 region has the DNA TGCGCCAGCAGCACCGCCGGGACACCATACAATGAGCAGTTCTTC. Encoded protein: CASSTAGTPYNEQFF.

V usage is TRBV12-5 and J usage is TRBJ2-3; the D is unclear. The CDR3 contains 8 residues. V lost 1 base to trimming and J lost 13 bases, with 0 bases between them. Per germline, CDR1 LGHNT and CDR2 FRNRAP. CDR3 sequence: CASGLEYF. The CDR3 DNA reads TGTGCTAGTGGTTTGGAGTATTTT.

The chain employs TRBV18 and TRBJ2-5, with D uncertain. V was pared by 3 bases and J by 5 bases, with 10 bases between. The CDR3 consists of 13 residues. From germline, CDR1 is KGHSH and CDR2 LQKENI. The DNA of the CDR3 is TGTGCCAGCTCACCTCGACGACGGGAGACCCAGTACTTC. Protein: CASSPRRRETQYF.

The chain uses TRBV14 and TRBJ1-6, with no clear D. Looked up from germline, CDR1 is SGHDN and CDR2 is FVKESK. Trimming stripped 1 base from V and 6 bases from J, with 4 bases between. The CDR3 spans 13 residues. CDR3 protein: CASSQVGNSPLHF. The CDR3, as DNA: TGTGCCAGCAGCCAAGTCGGTAATTCACCCCTCCACTTT.

CDR3 in DNA: TGCGCCAGCAGCTACCCGGGAAGGGCTAACTATGGCTACACCTTC. Translated: CASSYPGRANYGYTF. The genes are TRBV4-1 and TRBJ1-2; D is uncertain. This CDR3 region has 15 residues. V was trimmed by 5 bases and J by 0 bases, leaving 13 bases between them. Germline loops: CDR1 MGHRA, CDR2 YSYEKL.

The chain carries TRBV29-1 and TRBJ2-3, with TRBD1 matching 7 bases. CDR1 and CDR2 from the germline V gene are SQVTM and ANQGSEA. V shed 3 bases, J shed 3 bases, and the junction held 3 bases outside the gene matches. The CDR3 extends over 13 amino acids. The CDR3 region has the DNA TGCAGCGTTGAGAGGGGGCGGACAGATACGCAGTATTTT. Translating it yields CSVERGRTDTQYF.

This clone was found a few times. The chain employs TRBV7-9 and TRBJ1-6; 10 nucleotides align to TRBD1. The CDR3 is 16 amino acids. The V gene end was trimmed by 8 bases and the J gene end by 10 bases; junction bases not matched to a gene: 14. The V gene's germline CDR1 is SEHNR and CDR2 FQNEAQ (reference sequence). The CDR3 DNA reads TGTGCCAGCGCCCGGGACAGGGGTTTTGTAGGATCACCCCTCCACTTT. It encodes CASARDRGFVGSPLHF.

V is TRBV5-1 and J is TRBJ1-5; D uncertain. Trimming stripped 2 bases from V and 4 bases from J, with 7 bases between. The CDR3 is 13 amino acids. From germline, CDR1 is SGHRS and CDR2 YFSETQ. This chain's CDR3 is CASSLGWNQPQHF. CDR3 coding DNA: TGCGCCAGCAGCTTAGGCTGGAATCAGCCCCAGCATTTT.

This clone was seen a handful of times. CDR3 bases: TGCGCCAGCAGCTTGGATCAGGGTACTGGAAACACCATATATTTT. This encodes CASSLDQGTGNTIYF. The rearrangement uses TRBV5-1 and TRBJ1-3, with D possibly TRBD1 on 5 matching bases. Germline CDR1 reads SGHRS; CDR2 reads YFSETQ. V lost 0 bases, J lost 2 bases, and 9 bases lay in between. The CDR3 sequence is 15 residues long.

The J gene is TRBJ2-7, the V gene TRBV6-1; the D call may be TRBD1 or TRBD2 (7 bases each). The CDR3 is 15 amino acids. The germline V gene has CDR1 MNHNS and CDR2 SASEGT. V lost 7 bases and J lost 1, with 17 bases in between. The CDR3 DNA reads as TGTGCCAGCACCCGAGGGGGGGACAGTTCCTACGAGCAGTACTTC. It encodes CASTRGGDSSYEQYF.

Only one count was recorded for this clone. V usage is TRBV29-1 and J usage is TRBJ1-2; tentative D call: TRBD1 (5 bases). V gave up 0 bases and J gave up 3 bases, with 8 bases separating them. The germline CDR1 and CDR2 sequences are SQVTM and ANQGSEA. The CDR3 covers 13 residues. Written as DNA, the CDR3 is TGCAGCGTTGAAGAGAGGGGCGACTATGGCTACACCTTC. It translates to CSVEERGDYGYTF.

This clone showed up just once. The chain links TRBV4-3 to TRBJ1-4; 9 positions match TRBD1. The CDR3 runs 17 residues. Germline CDR1 and CDR2: LGHNA and YSLEER. The trim removed 0 bases at V and 3 bases at J, leaving 5 bases unmatched. The CDR3 spells CASSQETGGTANEKLFF. The CDR3 coding sequence is TGCGCCAGCAGCCAAGAAACAGGGGGCACAGCTAATGAAAAACTGTTTTTT.

There are a few counts of this clone. The chain combines TRBV5-1 with TRBJ1-3; 8 bases match TRBD1. V dropped 1 base and J dropped 4; count of bases not matched to a gene: 10. This CDR3 comprises 17 residues. Germline V gene sequence: CDR1 SGHRS, CDR2 YFSETQ. The CDR3 here is CASSLFAGGASGNTIYF. CDR3 nucleotide sequence: TGCGCCAGCAGCTTGTTTGCAGGGGGCGCGAGCGGAAACACCATATATTTT.